This TCR beta chain emerged from a study of T cell responses to AZD1222 COVID-19 vaccine (dated by TCRdb to 2020 to 2023). Notes on the research overall: A total of about 250 trial participants underwent TCR sequencing, of whom 207 had received two doses of AZD1222 and approximately 26 had received two doses of the MenACWY control vaccine. Trial participants were enrolled by age into 18-55, 56-69 and 70-plus year subgroups, with around 150, 28 and 57 TCR-sequenced participants respectively. The study at large found these results: In the small 56-69-year group, the increase in depth fell short of significance, most likely because of low power. Participants were mostly white British and included more females than males, and it was suggested by the authors that clonal diversity may have been underestimated. Because no day 14 peak-response samples were available, the repertoires could be characterized only after the peak T cell response. Only a handful of AZD1222 recipients were SARS-CoV-2 seropositive at baseline, limiting conclusions about previously exposed vaccinees. After two AZD1222 doses, both the breadth and the depth of spike-specific TCRs were significantly higher than at day 0 and than in MenACWY recipients. The whole spike protein was spanned by vaccine-associated CD4 TCRs, and dominant responses were seen in regions 160-218 and 743-854. Reportedly, close to half of the unique spike-specific TCRs recognized epitopes lying outside the regions that are mutated in the B.1.351 and B.1.1.7 variants.

Concerning this clone: It lacks a known antigen. No qualities accompany the bases; no much larger clone lies one base away.

V was cut back by 1 base and J by 6 bases, leaving a gap of 9 bases between them. Inclusive of the bounding cysteine and phenylalanine, the CDR3 is 14 residues long. CDR3 DNA only is kept here, 42 bases in frame from base 1. Based on the germline V gene, the CDR1 and CDR2 sequences are LGHNA and YSLEER. The CDR3 regions of human TCRbeta chains were analyzed by immunosequencing. Turning to the authors' computational methods: Repertoire TCRs were matched against a reference library of SARS-CoV-2-specific TCRs generated with the MIRA antigen-specificity platform. Breadth was defined as the fraction of unique TCRs that were SARS-CoV-2-associated. Depth was defined as the fraction of total T cells that were SARS-CoV-2-associated. Using the MIRA data, each spike-specific TCR was assigned both to the spike region to which the TCR was reactive and to a CD4 or CD8 class. Log10-transformed breadth and depth values were compared by one-way ANOVA with Sidak's multiple comparisons tests. This is the immuneACCESS table as TCRdb keeps it, with only in-frame sequences that have V and J called. A part of the clones is gone; compared with another copy, unresolved V genes explain less than half, and the rest is unexplained. D and trimming were read from the DNA, whereas the V and J calls and clone size are those reported in that table. The sample data list approximately 150,000 clones, and just under 90% of these were observed just once. The ten most abundant clones make up 3.5% to 5.5% of the sample.

The label giving this sample's time point can be read as: about 28 days (+/-7) after the second vaccine dose. Explained via the paper, the treatment or condition label denotes: meningococcal conjugate vaccine given as trial control. Samples from vaccinated people were obtained from the UK trials COV001 and COV002, which included a single-blind randomized controlled phase 2/3 trial of AZD1222 (ChAdOx1 nCoV-19) in healthy adults. For TCRbeta chain sequencing, PBMC samples were collected from trial participants at day 0 and at day 28 after the second dose. The starting material was peripheral blood, obtained 28 days after the second dose of the MenACWY control vaccine. The TCR was taken from an adult who received the MenACWY meningococcal vaccine as a control. The V gene is TRBV4-3 and the J gene is TRBJ2-2, with no confidently assigned D gene. The encoded CDR3 is CASSQGRSSGELFF. The DNA is TGCGCCAGCAGCCAAGGACGATCCTCCGGGGAGCTGTTTTTT.